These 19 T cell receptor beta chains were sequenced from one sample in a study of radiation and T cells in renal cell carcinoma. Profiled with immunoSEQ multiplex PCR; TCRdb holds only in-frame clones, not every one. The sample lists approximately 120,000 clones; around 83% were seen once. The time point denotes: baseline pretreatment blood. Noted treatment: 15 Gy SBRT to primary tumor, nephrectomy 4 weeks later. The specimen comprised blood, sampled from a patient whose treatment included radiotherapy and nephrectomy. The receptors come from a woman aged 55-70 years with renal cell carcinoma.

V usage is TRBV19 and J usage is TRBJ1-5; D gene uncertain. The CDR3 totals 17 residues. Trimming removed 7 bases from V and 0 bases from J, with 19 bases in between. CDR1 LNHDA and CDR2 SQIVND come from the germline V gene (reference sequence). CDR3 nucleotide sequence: TGTGCCAGTACCCTATGGGGAGGAGGCAATAGCAATCAGCCCCAGCATTTT. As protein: CASTLWGGGNSNQPQHF.

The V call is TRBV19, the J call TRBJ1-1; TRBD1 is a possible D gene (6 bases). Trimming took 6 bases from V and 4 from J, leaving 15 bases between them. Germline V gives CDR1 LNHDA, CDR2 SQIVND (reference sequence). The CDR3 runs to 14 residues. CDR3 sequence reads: CASSQWGGGTEAFF. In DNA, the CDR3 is TGTGCCAGTAGCCAGTGGGGGGGCGGCACTGAAGCTTTCTTT.

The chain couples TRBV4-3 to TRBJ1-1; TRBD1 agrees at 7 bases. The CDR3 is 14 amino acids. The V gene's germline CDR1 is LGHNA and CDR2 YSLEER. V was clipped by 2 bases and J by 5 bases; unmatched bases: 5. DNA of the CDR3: TGCGCCAGCAGCCAAACGACAGGGTTGACTGAAGCTTTCTTT. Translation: CASSQTTGLTEAFF.

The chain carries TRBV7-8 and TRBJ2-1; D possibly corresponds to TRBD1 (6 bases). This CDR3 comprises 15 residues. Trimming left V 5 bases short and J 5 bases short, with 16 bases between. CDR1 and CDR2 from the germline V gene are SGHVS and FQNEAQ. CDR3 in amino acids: CASSLLGQGNNEQFF. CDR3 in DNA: TGTGCCAGCAGCCTTCTGGGGCAGGGGAACAATGAGCAGTTCTTC.

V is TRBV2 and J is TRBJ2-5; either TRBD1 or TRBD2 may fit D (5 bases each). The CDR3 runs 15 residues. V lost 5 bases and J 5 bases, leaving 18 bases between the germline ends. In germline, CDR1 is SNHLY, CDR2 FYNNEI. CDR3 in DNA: TGTGCCAGCAGTACCGGGGCGGGTAGCTGGGAGACCCAGTACTTC. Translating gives CASSTGAGSWETQYF.

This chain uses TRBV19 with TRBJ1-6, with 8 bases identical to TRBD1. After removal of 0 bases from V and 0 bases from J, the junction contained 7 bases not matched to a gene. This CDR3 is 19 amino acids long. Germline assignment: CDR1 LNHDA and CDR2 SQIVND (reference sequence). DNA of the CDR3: TGTGCCAGTAGTATAGACGCGACAGGGGTCCTCTCCTATAATTCACCCCTCCACTTT. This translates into CASSIDATGVLSYNSPLHF.

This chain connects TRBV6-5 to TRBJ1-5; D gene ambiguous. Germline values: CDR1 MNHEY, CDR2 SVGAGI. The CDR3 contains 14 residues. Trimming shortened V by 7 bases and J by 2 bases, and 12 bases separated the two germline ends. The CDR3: CASTGFGRNQPQHF. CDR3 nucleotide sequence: TGTGCCAGCACGGGGTTCGGACGCAATCAGCCCCAGCATTTT.

Here the CDR3 DNA reads TGTGCCAGCAGCTACGGGACGGAGTTCTTC. Protein: CASSYGTEFF. This chain connects TRBV5-8 to TRBJ2-1, with D perhaps given as TRBD1 or TRBD2 (5 bases each). Germline loops: CDR1 SGHTS, CDR2 YDEGEE. The CDR3 length is 10 residues. Trimming stripped 3 bases from V and 14 bases from J, with 9 bases between.

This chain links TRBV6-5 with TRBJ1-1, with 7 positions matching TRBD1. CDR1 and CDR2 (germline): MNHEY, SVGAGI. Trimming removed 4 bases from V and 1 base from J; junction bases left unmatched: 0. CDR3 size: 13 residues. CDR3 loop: CASSWTGNTEAFF. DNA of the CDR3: TGTGCCAGCAGTTGGACAGGGAACACTGAAGCTTTCTTT.

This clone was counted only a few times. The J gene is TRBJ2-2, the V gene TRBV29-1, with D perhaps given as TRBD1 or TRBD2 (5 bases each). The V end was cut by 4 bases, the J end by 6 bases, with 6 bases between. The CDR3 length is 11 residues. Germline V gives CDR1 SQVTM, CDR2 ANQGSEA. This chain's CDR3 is CSVGDAGELFF. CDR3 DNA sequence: TGCAGCGTTGGGGACGCCGGGGAGCTGTTTTTT.

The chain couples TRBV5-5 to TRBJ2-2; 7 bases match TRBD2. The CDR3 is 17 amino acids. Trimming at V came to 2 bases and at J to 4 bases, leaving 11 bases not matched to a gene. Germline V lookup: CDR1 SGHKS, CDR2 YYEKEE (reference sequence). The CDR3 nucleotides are TGTGCCAGCAGCTTCGCTTGGGGGAGGGCCGTCACCGGGGAGCTGTTTTTT. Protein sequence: CASSFAWGRAVTGELFF. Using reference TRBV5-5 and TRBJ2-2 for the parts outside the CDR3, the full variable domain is DAGVTQSPTHLIKTRGQQVTLRCSPISGHKSVSWYQQVLGQGPQFIFQYYEKEERGRGNFPDRFSARQFPNYSSELNVNALLLGDSALYLCASSFAWGRAVTGELFFGEGSRLTVL.

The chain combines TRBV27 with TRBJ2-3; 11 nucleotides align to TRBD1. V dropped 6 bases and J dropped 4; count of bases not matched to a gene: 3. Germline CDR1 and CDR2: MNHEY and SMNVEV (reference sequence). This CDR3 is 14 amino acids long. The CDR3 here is CASRGTGGPDTQYF. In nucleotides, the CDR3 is TGTGCCAGCAGAGGGACAGGGGGTCCAGATACGCAGTATTTT.

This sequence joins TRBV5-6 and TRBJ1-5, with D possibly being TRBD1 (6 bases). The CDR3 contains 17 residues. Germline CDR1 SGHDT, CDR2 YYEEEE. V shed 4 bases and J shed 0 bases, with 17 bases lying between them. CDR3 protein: CASSKKDRPYSNQPQHF. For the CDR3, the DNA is TGTGCCAGCAGCAAGAAGGACAGACCATATAGCAATCAGCCCCAGCATTTT.

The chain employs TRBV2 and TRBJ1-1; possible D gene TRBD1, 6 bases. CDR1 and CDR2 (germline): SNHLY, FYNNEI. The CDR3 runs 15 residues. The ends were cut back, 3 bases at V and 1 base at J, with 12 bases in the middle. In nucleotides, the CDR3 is TGTGCCAGCAGTGAGTTGACAGGACCGAACACTGAAGCTTTCTTT. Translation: CASSELTGPNTEAFF. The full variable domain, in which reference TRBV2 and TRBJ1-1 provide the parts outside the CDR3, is EPEVTQTPSHQVTQMGQEVILRCVPISNHLYFYWYRQILGQKVEFLVSFYNNEISEKSEIFDDQFSVERPDGSNFTLKIRSTKLEDSAMYFCASSELTGPNTEAFFGQGTRLTVV.

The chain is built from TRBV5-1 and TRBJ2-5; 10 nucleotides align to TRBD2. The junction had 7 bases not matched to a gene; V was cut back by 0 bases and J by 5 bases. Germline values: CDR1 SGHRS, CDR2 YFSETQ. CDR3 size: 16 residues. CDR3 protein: CASSLATSGMVETQYF. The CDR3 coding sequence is TGCGCCAGCAGCTTGGCCACTAGCGGGATGGTGGAGACCCAGTACTTC.

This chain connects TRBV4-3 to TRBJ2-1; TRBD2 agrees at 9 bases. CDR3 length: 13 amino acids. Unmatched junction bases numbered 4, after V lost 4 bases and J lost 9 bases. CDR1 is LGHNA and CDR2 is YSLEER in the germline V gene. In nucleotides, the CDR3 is TGCGCCAGCAGCCGCGGGAGGGACGGTGAGCAGTTCTTC. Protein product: CASSRGRDGEQFF.

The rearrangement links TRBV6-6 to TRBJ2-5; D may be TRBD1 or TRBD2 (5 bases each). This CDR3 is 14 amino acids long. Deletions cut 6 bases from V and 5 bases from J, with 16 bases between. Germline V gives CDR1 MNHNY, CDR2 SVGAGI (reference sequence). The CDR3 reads CASRGTGPWETQYF. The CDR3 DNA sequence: TGTGCCAGCAGGGGGACGGGGCCCTGGGAGACCCAGTACTTC.

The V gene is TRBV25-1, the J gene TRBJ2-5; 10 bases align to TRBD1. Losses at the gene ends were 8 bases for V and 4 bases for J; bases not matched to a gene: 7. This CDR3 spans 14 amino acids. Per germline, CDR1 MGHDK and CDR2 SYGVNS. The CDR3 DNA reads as TGTGCCAGCTGGAGCGGACAGGGGGTAGAGACCCAGTACTTC. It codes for CASWSGQGVETQYF. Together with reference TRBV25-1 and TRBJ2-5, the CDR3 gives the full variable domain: EADIYQTPRYLVIGTGKKITLECSQTMGHDKMYWYQQDPGMELHLIHYSYGVNSTEKGDLSSESTVSRIRTEHFPLTLESARPSHTSQYLCASWSGQGVETQYFGPGTRLLVL.

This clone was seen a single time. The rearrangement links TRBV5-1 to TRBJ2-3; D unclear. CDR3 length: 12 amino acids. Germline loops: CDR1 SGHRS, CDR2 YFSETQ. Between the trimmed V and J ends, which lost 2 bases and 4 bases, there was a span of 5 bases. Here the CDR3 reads CASSLRADTQYF. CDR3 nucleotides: TGCGCCAGCAGCTTAAGGGCAGATACGCAGTATTTT.